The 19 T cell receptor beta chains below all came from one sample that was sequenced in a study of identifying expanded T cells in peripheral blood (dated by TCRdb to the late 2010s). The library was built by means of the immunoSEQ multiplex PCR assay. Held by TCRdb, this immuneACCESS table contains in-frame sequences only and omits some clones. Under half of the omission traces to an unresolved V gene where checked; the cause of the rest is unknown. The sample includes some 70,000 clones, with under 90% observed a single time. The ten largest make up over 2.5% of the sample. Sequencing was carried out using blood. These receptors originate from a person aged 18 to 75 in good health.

CDR3 sequence: CAWSDGAGANVLTF. The CDR3 nucleotides are TGTGCCTGGAGTGATGGAGCTGGGGCCAACGTCCTGACTTTC. V gene TRBV30 combines with J gene TRBJ2-6; D is undetermined. V dropped 1 base and J dropped 2 bases, with 6 bases sitting between them. Germline CDR1 GTSNPN, CDR2 SVGIG (reference sequence). The CDR3 runs to 14 residues.

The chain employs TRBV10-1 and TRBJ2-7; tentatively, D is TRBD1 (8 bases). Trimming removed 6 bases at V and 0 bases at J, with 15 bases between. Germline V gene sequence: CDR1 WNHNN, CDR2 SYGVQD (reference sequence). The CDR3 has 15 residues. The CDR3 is CASSETGEGSYEQYF. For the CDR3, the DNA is TGCGCCAGCAGCGAGACAGGGGAGGGCTCCTACGAGCAGTACTTC.

The CDR3 DNA sequence: TGTGCCAGCAGCGTAAGAGAGAGGGCGGATGGCTACACCTTC. Its translation: CASSVRERADGYTF. V usage is TRBV9 and J usage is TRBJ1-2; D is ambiguous. V lost 1 base to trimming and J lost 6 bases, with 13 bases between them. CDR1 and CDR2 (germline): SGDLS, YYNGEE. The CDR3 covers 14 residues.

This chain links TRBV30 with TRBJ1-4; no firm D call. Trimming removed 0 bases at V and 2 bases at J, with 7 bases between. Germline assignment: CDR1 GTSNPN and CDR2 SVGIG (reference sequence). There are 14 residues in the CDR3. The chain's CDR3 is CAWSVGQTNEKLFF. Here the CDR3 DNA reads TGTGCCTGGAGTGTAGGGCAGACTAATGAAAAACTGTTTTTT.

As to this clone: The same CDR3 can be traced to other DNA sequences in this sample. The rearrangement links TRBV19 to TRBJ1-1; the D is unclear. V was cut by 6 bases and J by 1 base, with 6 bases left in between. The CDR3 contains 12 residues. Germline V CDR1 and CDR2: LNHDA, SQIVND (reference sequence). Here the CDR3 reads CASRTRNTEAFF. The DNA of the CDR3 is TGTGCCAGTAGGACGAGGAACACTGAAGCTTTCTTT.

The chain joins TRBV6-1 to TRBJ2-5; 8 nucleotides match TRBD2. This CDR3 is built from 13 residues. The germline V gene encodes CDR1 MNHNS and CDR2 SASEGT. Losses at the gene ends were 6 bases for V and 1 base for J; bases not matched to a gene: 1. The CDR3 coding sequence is TGTGCCAGCAGGCGGGGGGCCCAAGAGACCCAGTACTTC. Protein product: CASRRGAQETQYF.

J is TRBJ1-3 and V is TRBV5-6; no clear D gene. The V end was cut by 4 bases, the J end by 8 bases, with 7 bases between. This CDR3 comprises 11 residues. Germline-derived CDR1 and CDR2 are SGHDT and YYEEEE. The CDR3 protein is CASSVGDTIYF. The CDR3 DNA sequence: TGTGCCAGCAGCGTCGGGGACACCATATATTTT.

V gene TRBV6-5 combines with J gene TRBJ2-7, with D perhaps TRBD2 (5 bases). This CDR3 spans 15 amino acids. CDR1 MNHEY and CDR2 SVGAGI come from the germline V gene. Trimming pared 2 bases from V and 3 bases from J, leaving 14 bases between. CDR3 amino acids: CASSYRGAGFYEQYF. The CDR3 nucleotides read TGTGCCAGCAGTTACCGGGGAGCTGGGTTCTACGAGCAGTACTTC.

The CDR3 nucleotides are TGTGCCAGCAGTTTACTTGCTAGCGGGCACGGGGAGCTGTTTTTT. Its protein product is CASSLLASGHGELFF. The chain carries TRBV27 and TRBJ2-2; 8 nucleotides line up with TRBD2. CDR1 is MNHEY and CDR2 is SMNVEV in the germline V gene (reference sequence). Trimming at V came to 2 bases and at J to 7 bases, leaving 6 bases not matched to a gene. The CDR3 sequence is 15 residues long.

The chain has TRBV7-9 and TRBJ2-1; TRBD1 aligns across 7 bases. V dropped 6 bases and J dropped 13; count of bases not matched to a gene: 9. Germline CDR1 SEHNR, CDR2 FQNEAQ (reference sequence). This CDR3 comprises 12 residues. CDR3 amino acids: CASSSPGQAQFF. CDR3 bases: TGTGCCAGCAGTTCCCCAGGACAGGCCCAGTTCTTC.

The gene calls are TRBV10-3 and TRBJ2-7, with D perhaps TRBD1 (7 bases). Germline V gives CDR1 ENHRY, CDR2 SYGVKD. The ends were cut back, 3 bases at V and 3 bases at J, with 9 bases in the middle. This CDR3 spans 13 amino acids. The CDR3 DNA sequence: TGTGCCATCAGTGACAGGGGGGTCTACGAGCAGTACTTC. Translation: CAISDRGVYEQYF.

In DNA form, the CDR3 reads TGTGCCAGCAGTTTATCGGGGCTAAACGACAAGTTCTTC. Amino acids: CASSLSGLNDKFF. The chain joins TRBV27 to TRBJ2-1, with a tentative D call TRBD1 (5 bases). Trimming shortened V by 0 bases and J by 14 bases, and 14 bases separated the two germline ends. The CDR3 contains 13 residues. Germline CDR1 MNHEY, CDR2 SMNVEV (reference sequence).

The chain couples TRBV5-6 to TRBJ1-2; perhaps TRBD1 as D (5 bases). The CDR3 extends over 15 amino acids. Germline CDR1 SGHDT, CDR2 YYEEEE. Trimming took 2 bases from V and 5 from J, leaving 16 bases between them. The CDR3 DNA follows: TGTGCCAGCAGCTTTTTGTCTTCAGGGACGTATGGCTACACCTTC. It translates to CASSFLSSGTYGYTF.

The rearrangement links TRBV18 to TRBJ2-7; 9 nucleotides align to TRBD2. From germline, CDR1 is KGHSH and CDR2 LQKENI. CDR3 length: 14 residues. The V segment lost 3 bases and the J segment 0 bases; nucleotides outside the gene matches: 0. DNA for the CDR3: TGTGCCAGCTCACCTAGCGGGAGCTCCTACGAGCAGTACTTC. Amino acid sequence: CASSPSGSSYEQYF.

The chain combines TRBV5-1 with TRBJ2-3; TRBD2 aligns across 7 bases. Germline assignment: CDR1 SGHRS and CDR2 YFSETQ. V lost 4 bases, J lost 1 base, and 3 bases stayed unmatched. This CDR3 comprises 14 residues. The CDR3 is CASSPGGGTDTQYF. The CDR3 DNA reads TGCGCCAGCAGCCCGGGGGGTGGCACAGATACGCAGTATTTT.

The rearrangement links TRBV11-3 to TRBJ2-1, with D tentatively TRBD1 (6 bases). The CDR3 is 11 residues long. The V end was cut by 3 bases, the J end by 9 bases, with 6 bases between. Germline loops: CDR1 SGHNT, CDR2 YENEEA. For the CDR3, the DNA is TGTGCCAGCAGCTTGGGGGCTGAGCAGTTCTTC. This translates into CASSLGAEQFF.

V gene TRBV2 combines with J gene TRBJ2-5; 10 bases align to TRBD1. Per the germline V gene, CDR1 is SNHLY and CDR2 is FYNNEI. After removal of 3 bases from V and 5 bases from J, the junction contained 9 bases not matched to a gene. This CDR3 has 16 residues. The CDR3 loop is CASSDSMTGGFETQYF. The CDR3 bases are TGTGCCAGCAGTGACTCCATGACAGGGGGCTTCGAGACCCAGTACTTC.

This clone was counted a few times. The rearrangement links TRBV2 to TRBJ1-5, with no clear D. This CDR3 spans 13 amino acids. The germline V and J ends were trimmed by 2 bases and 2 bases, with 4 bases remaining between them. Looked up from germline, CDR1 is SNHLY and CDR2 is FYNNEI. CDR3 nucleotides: TGTGCCAGCAGTGAATATGGCAATCAGCCCCAGCATTTT. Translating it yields CASSEYGNQPQHF.

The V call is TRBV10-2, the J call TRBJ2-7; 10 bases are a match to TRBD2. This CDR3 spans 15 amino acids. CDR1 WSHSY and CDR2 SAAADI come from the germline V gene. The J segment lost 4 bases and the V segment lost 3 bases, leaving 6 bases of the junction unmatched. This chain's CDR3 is CASSEELAGIYEQYF. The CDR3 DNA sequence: TGCGCCAGCAGTGAAGAACTAGCGGGAATTTACGAGCAGTACTTC.